The TCR beta chain described here comes from a study of cytomegalovirus exposure and HLA in healthy donors. 13 Jbeta primers and 60 Vbeta primers were used for the PCR. TCRdb keeps only in-frame clones here, not all; method: immunoSEQ multiplex PCR. Of about 140,000 clones listed, approximately 80% are singletons. The length of the CDR3 is 13 residues. CDR1 and CDR2 from the germline V gene are SGHTA and FQGTGA. The germline V and J ends were trimmed by 4 bases and 11 bases, with 17 bases remaining between them. The study's findings and limits: Later work associated 16,951 TCR beta sequences with HLA alleles at 0.05 false discovery rate. Reportedly, HLA-A and HLA-B alleles of most subjects were accurately predicted from TCR beta.

In the case of this clone: Its antigen remains unidentified.

V is TRBV7-3 and J is TRBJ2-5, with D perhaps matching TRBD1 (5 bases). This sequence originates from a male donor in good health and CMV-seronegative. The specimen was PBMCs. The CDR3 here is CASSSGQSQPQYF. The DNA of the CDR3 is TGTGCCAGCAGCTCCGGACAATCACAACCGCAGTACTTC. The full variable domain, in which reference TRBV7-3 and TRBJ2-5 provide the parts outside the CDR3, is GAGVSQTPSNKVTEKGKYVELRCDPISGHTALYWYRQSLGQGPEFLIYFQGTGAADDSGLPNDRFFAVRPEGSVSTLKIQRTERGDSAVYLCASSSGQSQPQYFGPGTRLLVL.